The 20 T cell receptor beta chains in this list originate from one sample, sequenced in a study of CD8 T cells in Susac syndrome. Reverse transcription used roughly 0.45 to 1 ug RNA and random hexamers. TCRdb ran MiXCR on the immunoSEQ multiplex PCR reads and lists one entry per CDR3 protein. The sample lists about 250,000 distinct CDR3 sequences, roughly 93% occurring once. Sequencing was done on a sample of CD4+ T cells from PBMCs. These receptors came from a human donor with multiple sclerosis.

The chain employs TRBV11-2 and TRBJ1-3; D is uncertain. Germline CDR1 reads SGHAT; CDR2 reads FQNNGV. The CDR3 is made up of 16 amino acids. Between the trimmed V and J ends, which lost 5 bases and 0 bases, there was a span of 14 bases. The CDR3: CASSGRAISSGNTIYF. CDR3 bases: TGTGCCAGCAGCGGGAGGGCGATTAGCTCTGGAAACACCATATATTTT.

The genes are TRBV21-1 and TRBJ2-7; the table's D call of TRBD1 was not tested on the DNA. TRBV21-1 is a known pseudogene. This CDR3 region has 17 residues. CDR3 nucleotides: TGTGCCAGCAGCAAAGTTCGGCACAAGGGGGTCCCCTACGAGCAGTACGTC. This sequence encodes CASSKVRHKGVPYEQYV.

The chain carries TRBV19 and TRBJ2-1, with 10 bases aligning to TRBD2. There are 14 residues in the CDR3. V lost 7 bases, J lost 6 bases, and 6 bases stayed unmatched. CDR1 is LNHDA and CDR2 is SQIVND in the germline V gene (reference sequence). The CDR3 loop is CASMTQRGGNEQFF. The CDR3, as DNA: TGTGCCAGTATGACCCAGCGGGGGGGCAATGAGCAGTTCTTC. The entire variable domain, with the rest obtained from reference TRBV19 and TRBJ2-1, is as follows: DGGITQSPKYLFRKEGQNVTLSCEQNLNHDAMYWYRQDPGQGLRLIYYSQIVNDFQKGDIAEGYSVSREKKESFPLTVTSAQKNPTAFYLCASMTQRGGNEQFFGPGTRLTVL.

The chain has TRBV30 and TRBJ2-3, with unresolved D. Trimming pared 3 bases from V and 4 bases from J, leaving 8 bases between. CDR3 length: 12 residues. Germline values: CDR1 GTSNPN, CDR2 SVGIG (reference sequence). The CDR3, as DNA: TGTGCCTGGAGCGTCTCCGCAGATACGCAGTATTTT. This sequence encodes CAWSVSADTQYF.

This chain's CDR3 is CASKLDRGDYGYTF. CDR3 DNA: TGTGCCAGCAAGTTGGACAGGGGTGACTATGGCTACACCTTC. The V and J genes are TRBV6-2 or TRBV6-3 and TRBJ1-2; 9 positions agree with TRBD1. Per the germline V gene, CDR1 is MNHEY and CDR2 is SVGEGT. The J segment lost 3 bases and the V segment lost 7 bases, leaving 6 bases of the junction unmatched. The length of the CDR3 is 14 residues.

This clonotype showed up just a few times. V is TRBV19 and J is TRBJ1-5; TRBD1 matches at 7 bases. V lost 6 bases and J lost 4; bases outside the gene matches: 3. Germline CDR1 and CDR2: LNHDA and SQIVND (reference sequence). The CDR3 has 13 residues. CDR3 DNA: TGTGCCAGTAGCGCACAGGGGAATCAGCCCCAGCATTTT. This gives the protein CASSAQGNQPQHF.

This clonotype has only a few counts. V and J are TRBV7-2 and TRBJ2-7, with 9 bases lining up with TRBD1. Germline trimming cut 4 bases from V and 2 bases from J; bases unmatched to any gene: 3. Germline V gives CDR1 SGHTA, CDR2 FQGNSA. There are 14 residues in the CDR3. Here the CDR3 reads CASSSGTGTYEQYF. The CDR3 DNA sequence: TGTGCCAGCAGCTCAGGGACAGGGACCTACGAGCAGTACTTC.

The chain is built from TRBV5-1 and TRBJ2-7; D is possibly TRBD2 (7 bases). Deletions cut 1 base from V and 5 bases from J, with 13 bases between. Germline V gives CDR1 SGHRS, CDR2 YFSETQ. The CDR3 contains 14 residues. The CDR3, as DNA: TGCGCCAGCAGCTTGCAGGCGGGGGCGGACGAGCAGTACTTC. Translated, it gives CASSLQAGADEQYF.

This rearrangement joins TRBV6-2 or TRBV6-3 to TRBJ1-1; no clear D. Germline V lookup: CDR1 MNHEY, CDR2 SVGEGT. The V and J ends lost 7 bases and 4 bases respectively, with 22 bases between them. The CDR3 runs to 16 residues. CDR3 bases: TGTGCCAGCACCCACAGCGGGATCGGGGTCGGCACTGAAGCTTTCTTT. Translation gives CASTHSGIGVGTEAFF.

V and J are TRBV5-1 and TRBJ1-4; possibly TRBD1 for D (5 bases). CDR1 SGHRS and CDR2 YFSETQ come from the germline V gene. V was shortened by 1 base and J by 0 bases, with 10 bases between the two germline ends. This CDR3 comprises 16 residues. The CDR3 DNA reads TGCGCCAGCAGCTTGTCCCAGGGTGCAACTAATGAAAAACTGTTTTTT. Residues: CASSLSQGATNEKLFF. Combining the CDR3 with reference TRBV5-1 and TRBJ1-4 gives the whole variable domain KAGVTQTPRYLIKTRGQQVTLSCSPISGHRSVSWYQQTPGQGLQFLFEYFSETQRNKGNFPGRFSGRQFSNSRSEMNVSTLELGDSALYLCASSLSQGATNEKLFFGSGTQLSVL.

This sequence joins TRBV29-1 and TRBJ1-2; 8 nucleotides line up with TRBD1. There are 14 residues in the CDR3. The trim removed 6 bases at V and 4 bases at J, leaving 10 bases unmatched. Germline CDR1 SQVTM, CDR2 ANQGSEA. This CDR3 reads CSVGQETKGYGYTF. Here the CDR3 DNA reads TGCAGCGTGGGACAGGAAACAAAGGGCTATGGCTACACCTTC.

The chain couples TRBV14 to TRBJ2-1; 11 nucleotides match TRBD2. V lost 0 bases and J lost 5; bases outside the gene matches: 15. The CDR3 is 20 amino acids. Germline loops: CDR1 SGHDN, CDR2 FVKESK. In DNA form, the CDR3 reads TGTGCCAGCAGCCAAGATCTCCTAGCGGGAGGAAGTTATCGGGACAATGAGCAGTTCTTC. This gives the protein CASSQDLLAGGSYRDNEQFF.

V is TRBV29-1 and J is TRBJ2-5, with D perhaps matching TRBD1 (6 bases). From germline, CDR1 is SQVTM and CDR2 ANQGSEA. V was trimmed by 3 bases and J by 3 bases, leaving 8 bases between them. The CDR3 runs 12 residues. In DNA, the CDR3 is TGCAGCGTTGATTCAGGGGAAGAGACCCAGTACTTC. Translated: CSVDSGEETQYF.

This clonotype was recorded once. The gene calls are TRBV2 and TRBJ2-7; 12 bases map to TRBD2. V lost 6 bases and J lost 4; bases outside the gene matches: 7. Germline V lookup: CDR1 SNHLY, CDR2 FYNNEI. The CDR3 length is 15 residues. CDR3 DNA sequence: TGTGCCAGCAGGCGACTAGCGGGAGTTGGATACGAGCAGTACGTC. Translated: CASRRLAGVGYEQYV.

This clonotype was seen once. The rearrangement uses TRBV6-6 and TRBJ1-2; weak D call: TRBD1 (6 bases). The germline gives CDR1 MNHNY, CDR2 SVGAGI (reference sequence). V lost 0 bases and J lost 2, with 10 bases in between. The CDR3 extends over 15 amino acids. CDR3 DNA sequence: TGTGCCAGCAGTTACTCGGAGGGGGTCAACTATGGCTACACCTTC. It yields the protein CASSYSEGVNYGYTF.

This chain joins TRBV4-1 and TRBJ1-3; D is unclear. V gave up 0 bases and J gave up 0 bases, with 9 bases separating them. The germline CDR1 and CDR2 sequences are MGHRA and YSYEKL. This CDR3 contains 16 residues. CDR3 protein: CASSQELLASGNTIYF. CDR3 coding DNA: TGCGCCAGCAGCCAAGAACTGCTGGCCTCTGGAAACACCATATATTTT.

The V call is TRBV6-5, the J call TRBJ1-2; D may be TRBD1 (6 bases). Trimming shortened V by 6 bases and J by 4 bases, and 15 bases separated the two germline ends. The V gene's germline CDR1 is MNHEY and CDR2 SVGAGI. The CDR3 is made up of 14 amino acids. The CDR3 is CASSRTGLGYGYTF. The CDR3 DNA is TGTGCCAGCAGCCGAACAGGGTTGGGCTATGGCTACACCTTC.

The rearrangement uses TRBV2 and TRBJ2-7; tentative D call: TRBD2 (7 bases). Trimming pared 4 bases from V and 2 bases from J, leaving 12 bases between. Germline CDR1 and CDR2: SNHLY and FYNNEI. This CDR3 contains 14 residues. CDR3 amino acids: CASSVAGATYEQYV. CDR3 DNA: TGTGCCAGCAGTGTTGCGGGGGCCACCTACGAGCAGTACGTC.

The chain links TRBV19 to TRBJ2-5; D call uncertain. This CDR3 region has 16 residues. V was trimmed by 2 bases and J by 4 bases, leaving 17 bases between them. Germline loops: CDR1 LNHDA, CDR2 SQIVND (reference sequence). DNA of the CDR3: TGTGCCAGTAGTATAAGCCCTCCACACGCAGCAGAGACCCAGTACTTC. It encodes CASSISPPHAAETQYF.

V usage is TRBV27 and J usage is TRBJ2-1, with 11 nucleotides matching TRBD1. The CDR3 loop spans 17 amino acids. The J segment lost 4 bases and the V segment lost 6 bases, leaving 11 bases of the junction unmatched. CDR1 and CDR2 (germline): MNHEY, SMNVEV (reference sequence). The CDR3 DNA is TGTGCCAGCAGGACGCCGGGACAGGGGGGGGATTACAATGAGCAGTTCTTC. This gives the protein CASRTPGQGGDYNEQFF.